This entry is about one T cell receptor beta chain. Its specificity is unknown. The record originates from a study of T cell responses to AZD1222 COVID-19 vaccine. CDR1 is SGHVS, CDR2 FQNEAQ, per germline. V was pared by 7 bases and J by 9 bases, with 13 bases between. This CDR3 is 12 amino acids long. Study-level results: Donors were mostly white British, more females; clonal diversity possibly underestimated.

Sequencing used immunoSEQ multiplex PCR; TCRdb keeps in-frame clones, though not all of them. The table includes approximately 150,000 clones, 80% to 95% detected once. The sequence came from an adult in good health. This sample comprised peripheral blood, obtained on day 0 of AZD1222 vaccination. The gene calls are TRBV7-8 and TRBJ2-1; TRBD1 might be the D (5 bases). CDR3 nucleotides: TGTGCCAGCAAAATCGACAGCACTGAGCAGTTCTTC. Encoded protein: CASKIDSTEQFF.